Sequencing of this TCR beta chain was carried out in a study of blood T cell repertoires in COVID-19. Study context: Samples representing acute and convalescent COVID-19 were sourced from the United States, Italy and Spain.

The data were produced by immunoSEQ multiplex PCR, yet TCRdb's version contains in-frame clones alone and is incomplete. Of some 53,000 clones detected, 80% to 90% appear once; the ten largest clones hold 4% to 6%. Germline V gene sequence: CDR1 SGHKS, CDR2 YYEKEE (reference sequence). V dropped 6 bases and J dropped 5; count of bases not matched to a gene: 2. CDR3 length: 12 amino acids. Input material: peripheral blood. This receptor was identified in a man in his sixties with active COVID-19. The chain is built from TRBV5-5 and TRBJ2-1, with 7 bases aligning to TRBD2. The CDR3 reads CASTGGNNEQFF. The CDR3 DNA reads TGTGCCAGCACCGGGGGGAACAATGAGCAGTTCTTC.